This T cell receptor beta chain came from a study of a mutant IDH1 vaccine in newly diagnosed glioma. The table came from immunoSEQ multiplex PCR; TCRdb's copy has only in-frame clones and leaves some out. The sample contains around 66,000 clones, under 90% of which appear only once. Time point meaning: week 11, during vaccination. Every single dose of the vaccine, 300 ug of mutant IDH1 20-mer peptide, came with topical imiquimod. Remarks on this clone: Its antigen is undetermined.

Germline lookup yields CDR1 SGHRS and CDR2 YFSETQ. V was pared by 0 bases and J by 10 bases, with 8 bases of the junction left unmatched. This CDR3 has 15 residues. The receptor's source is a man between 50 and 59 years old with glioma. The source was PBMCs, collected from a glioma patient whose treatment included an IDH1 peptide vaccine. The genes are TRBV5-1 and TRBJ2-1; 9 bases are shared with TRBD2. As DNA, the CDR3 is TGCGCCAGCAGCTTGGGGCTAGCGGGGAGTACGGAGCAGTTCTTC. As protein: CASSLGLAGSTEQFF.